This TCR beta chain was retrieved from a study of blood T cells in healthy people across ages. With 3 bases removed from V and 3 bases from J, the gap between germline ends came to 15 bases. This CDR3 has 15 residues. Germline CDR1 reads SGHTA; CDR2 reads FQGNSA. At least ten counts were recorded for this clonotype. Its antigen is as yet unknown. Every sample had a minimum of 6.5 million PBMCs isolated. Findings of the study overall: Diversity figures derived from one million T cells were judged to underestimate the true value.

For the second PCR, which ran for about 7 to 11 cycles, a sample-barcoded 5' primer and a J-beta primer mix were used. Each cDNA molecule was tagged by a template-switch adaptor that had 12 random nucleotides. TCRdb analysed the 5' RACE reads with MiXCR anew, one entry per CDR3 protein. Altogether 650,000 or so distinct CDR3 sequences are present, 52% being singletons, with the ten largest covering 13%. V and J are TRBV7-2 and TRBJ2-7, with a tentative D call TRBD1 (6 bases). Sequencing was performed on blood. This clonotype was obtained from a woman of 80 years or more in good health. DNA for the CDR3: TGTGCCAGCAGCTTGCAGGGGATCGGGAACTACGAGCAGTACTTC. It codes for CASSLQGIGNYEQYF.